The present T cell receptor (beta chain) was sequenced within a study of blood T cell repertoires in COVID-19. As for the study in general: T cells, B-cell-depleted T cells, or PBMCs supplied cDNA or gDNA.

This CDR3 region has 13 residues. The ends were cut back, 4 bases at V and 0 bases at J, with 6 bases in the middle. Per the original data handling: The assay estimated nucleated cells by amplifying reference gene primers. The table came from immunoSEQ multiplex PCR; TCRdb's copy has only in-frame clones and leaves some out. That table furnishes V, J and clone size, whereas the DNA furnished D and trimming. The data show roughly 280,000 clones, roughly nine tenths seen once. The sequence derives from a woman in her forties or fifties who had recovered from COVID-19. The chain joins TRBV12-3 or TRBV12-4 to TRBJ1-1; D perhaps matches TRBD1 (5 bases). The sequenced sample consisted of peripheral blood. CDR3: CASSWTLNTEAFF. The CDR3 region has the DNA TGTGCCAGCAGTTGGACACTGAACACTGAAGCTTTCTTT.